Below are 14 T cell receptor beta chains sequenced from a single sample in a study of shared clonotypes between healthy human individuals (dated by TCRdb to 2019 to 2021). Library method: the immunoSEQ multiplex PCR assay. What TCRdb holds here is the immuneACCESS table cut down to in-frame rearrangements. Part of the clones is not present; checked against another copy, under half of the missing clones reflect an unresolved V gene, and the others are unexplained. For this sample there are around 2,000,000 clones; over 85% appear just once. The ten largest clones capture 0.1% to 0.15% of the sample. The sample consisted of naive CD4+ T cells sorted from blood. Taken with the paper, the label for cell subset or site translates to: CD45RA+ positively selected. The receptor set was obtained from a man younger than 35 in good health.

This sequence joins TRBV10-3 and TRBJ1-3; TRBD1 matches 9 bases. Germline V gene lookup returns CDR1 ENHRY and CDR2 SYGVKD. Losses at the gene ends were 3 bases for V and 0 bases for J; bases not matched to a gene: 6. This CDR3 has 17 residues. This chain's CDR3 is CAISDRQGGHSGNTIYF. The CDR3 bases are TGTGCCATCAGTGACCGACAGGGGGGACACTCTGGAAACACCATATATTTT.

In its sample, this clone was seen once. J is TRBJ2-7 and V is TRBV23-1; D is possibly TRBD1 (6 bases). TRBV23-1 is reported as an ORF; its role is uncertain. The CDR3 is made up of 11 amino acids. V was shortened by 11 bases and J by 3 bases, with 11 bases between the two germline ends. The CDR3 region has the DNA TGCGCCGTGGGCAGGGGCTACGAGCAGTACTTC. This encodes CAVGRGYEQYF.

This clone appeared once. The chain links TRBV5-1 to TRBJ2-7; maybe TRBD2 (6 bases). With 0 bases removed from V and 2 bases from J, the gap between germline ends came to 9 bases. CDR1 and CDR2 from the germline V gene are SGHRS and YFSETQ. The CDR3 has 14 amino acids. CDR3 sequence: CASSLGTTTYEQYF. Written as DNA, the CDR3 is TGCGCCAGCAGCTTGGGGACTACAACCTACGAGCAGTACTTC.

The V and J genes are TRBV19 and TRBJ1-1, with D possibly TRBD1 on 6 matching bases. The V and J ends lost 8 bases and 3 bases respectively, with 16 bases between them. In germline, CDR1 is LNHDA, CDR2 SQIVND (reference sequence). CDR3 length: 14 amino acids. CDR3 DNA sequence: TGTGCCAGTTCTACGGACAGCCGATACACTGAAGCTTTCTTT. This translates into CASSTDSRYTEAFF.

The J gene is TRBJ2-5, the V gene TRBV2, with a tentative D call TRBD2 (6 bases). Between the trimmed V and J ends, which lost 6 bases and 5 bases, there was a span of 16 bases. Germline assignment: CDR1 SNHLY and CDR2 FYNNEI. The CDR3 totals 14 residues. The CDR3 loop reads CASRREAEVETQYF. Here the CDR3 DNA reads TGTGCCAGCAGGCGGGAAGCCGAGGTGGAGACCCAGTACTTC.

With respect to this clone: The conserved final phenylalanine or tryptophan is absent from the CDR3, which likely points to a read error. This chain connects TRBV30 to TRBJ2-4, with 10 bases that match TRBD2. The ends lost 4 bases at V and 5 bases at J; junction bases unmatched: 5. Germline CDR1 and CDR2: GTSNPN and SVGIG (reference sequence). This CDR3 is built from 14 residues. The CDR3 bases are TGTGCCTGGACCGGGACTAGCGTAGAAAACATTCAGTACCTC. Residues: CAWTGTSVENIQYL.

This clone was observed a single time. The chain is built from TRBV7-2 and TRBJ1-2, with 10 bases matching TRBD1. The CDR3 loop spans 16 amino acids. Germline lookup yields CDR1 SGHTA and CDR2 FQGNSA. The junction had 13 bases not matched to a gene; V was cut back by 5 bases and J by 7 bases. CDR3 sequence: CASSQRVTGGRTGYTF. CDR3 sequence (DNA): TGTGCCAGCAGCCAACGGGTGACAGGGGGCAGAACTGGCTACACCTTC.

The gene calls are TRBV5-1 and TRBJ2-2, with 9 positions matching TRBD1. Trimming removed 3 bases from V and 3 bases from J; junction bases left unmatched: 6. CDR3 length: 16 residues. CDR1 is SGHRS, CDR2 YFSETQ, per germline. The CDR3 region is CASSYKTGGDTGELFF. CDR3 nucleotides: TGCGCCAGCAGCTATAAAACAGGGGGCGACACCGGGGAGCTGTTTTTT.

Comments on this clone: Within the sample, other DNA sequences also encode this same CDR3. This chain links TRBV11-2 with TRBJ2-7, with 7 bases fitting TRBD2. The J segment lost 0 bases and the V segment lost 1 base, leaving 3 bases of the junction unmatched. The CDR3 spans 15 residues. In germline, CDR1 is SGHAT, CDR2 FQNNGV. This chain's CDR3 is CASSLGAGSSYEQYF. The CDR3 nucleotides are TGTGCCAGCAGCTTAGGAGCGGGAAGCTCCTACGAGCAGTACTTC. The full variable domain, in which reference TRBV11-2 and TRBJ2-7 provide the parts outside the CDR3, is EAGVAQSPRYKIIEKRQSVAFWCNPISGHATLYWYQQILGQGPKLLIQFQNNGVVDDSQLPKDRFSAERLKGVDSTLKIQPAKLEDSAVYLCASSLGAGSSYEQYFGPGTRLTVT.

The V call is TRBV10-3, the J call TRBJ2-3; D gene ambiguous. The CDR3 contains 15 residues. Trimming took 6 bases from V and 6 from J, leaving 19 bases between them. Germline values: CDR1 ENHRY, CDR2 SYGVKD. In nucleotides, the CDR3 is TGTGCCATCAGGGACGGGCCCCGCTCTAGGGATACGCAGTATTTT. Protein: CAIRDGPRSRDTQYF.

The V call is TRBV13, the J call TRBJ1-4; no definite D call. CDR1 and CDR2 (germline): PRHDT, FYEKMQ (reference sequence). Trimming cost V 5 bases and J 0 bases, with 16 bases left between them. The CDR3 has 17 amino acids. This CDR3 is CASSPGGLIATNEKLFF. The CDR3 nucleotides are TGTGCCAGCAGCCCAGGAGGCCTCATTGCAACTAATGAAAAACTGTTTTTT.

V and J are TRBV5-1 and TRBJ2-7; TRBD1 matches 7 bases. The CDR3 has 15 residues. CDR1 and CDR2 (germline): SGHRS, YFSETQ. Trimming at V came to 4 bases and at J to 6 bases, leaving 13 bases not matched to a gene. CDR3 protein: CASSPTAGGISEQYF. The DNA for the CDR3 is TGCGCCAGCAGCCCGACGGCAGGGGGAATAAGCGAGCAGTACTTC.

V is TRBV30 and J is TRBJ2-7; D may be TRBD1 or TRBD2 (5 bases each). V dropped 5 bases and J dropped 0 bases, with 14 bases sitting between them. There are 14 residues in the CDR3. Germline lookup yields CDR1 GTSNPN and CDR2 SVGIG (reference sequence). This chain's CDR3 is CAWSSGTTSYEQYF. CDR3 sequence (DNA): TGTGCCTGGTCCTCCGGGACGACCTCCTACGAGCAGTACTTC.

This rearrangement joins TRBV29-1 to TRBJ2-5; TRBD1 matches at 9 bases. The junction had 7 bases not matched to a gene; V was cut back by 7 bases and J by 7 bases. This CDR3 comprises 12 residues. Germline V gene lookup returns CDR1 SQVTM and CDR2 ANQGSEA. In nucleotides, the CDR3 is TGCAGCGGACGACAGGGGGAGGGGACCCAGTACTTC. This gives the protein CSGRQGEGTQYF.